Listed below are T cell receptor beta chains from one sample, sequenced in a study of cytotoxic CD8 clonotypes in ibrutinib-treated CLL. Sequencing used immunoSEQ multiplex PCR; TCRdb keeps in-frame clones, though not all of them. Of 140,000 or so clones listed, around three quarters are singletons. The specimen was PBMCs, collected after 12 months of ibrutinib treatment. The receptors come from a human donor with chronic lymphocytic leukemia. The CDR3 runs from the conserved cysteine through the conserved F or W. The order of the fields is J gene, D gene, V gene, clone size, CDR3 DNA, CDR3 protein. D genes are given only for firm matches. Expanded clones are given a class, and other clones once, few, many or no size at all.

j_call: TRBJ2-1
d_call: TRBD2
v_call: TRBV6-6
clone_size: -
cdr3_nt: TGTGCCAGCAGTGGACTAGCGGGAGGGTGGCAGTTCTTC
cdr3_aa: CASSGLAGGWQFF

j_call: TRBJ2-1
d_call: -
v_call: TRBV27
clone_size: -
cdr3_nt: TGTGCCAGCAGCTCCCTCTACGGGGTCCTCTACAATGAGCAGTTCTTC
cdr3_aa: CASSSLYGVLYNEQFF

j_call: TRBJ2-7
d_call: -
v_call: TRBV2
clone_size: -
cdr3_nt: TGTGCCAGCGTACCTCAGGGGATCTCCTACGAGCAGTACTTC
cdr3_aa: CASVPQGISYEQYF

j_call: TRBJ1-5
d_call: -
v_call: TRBV18
clone_size: -
cdr3_nt: TGTGCCAGCTCACCACCAGGGTCGGTTCAGCCCCAGCATTTT
cdr3_aa: CASSPPGSVQPQHF

j_call: TRBJ2-7
d_call: TRBD2
v_call: TRBV2
clone_size: -
cdr3_nt: TGTGCCAGCAGGGCCGGGACTAGCGACTCCTACGAGCAGTACTTC
cdr3_aa: CASRAGTSDSYEQYF

j_call: TRBJ2-3
d_call: TRBD2
v_call: TRBV18
clone_size: -
cdr3_nt: TGTGCCAGCTCACCACTTTTTACTAGCGGGAGTCCAGATACGCAGTATTTT
cdr3_aa: CASSPLFTSGSPDTQYF

j_call: TRBJ1-5
d_call: -
v_call: TRBV19
clone_size: -
cdr3_nt: TGTGCCAGTAGTATAGGGGGATTGGAGCCCCAGCATTTT
cdr3_aa: CASSIGGLEPQHF

j_call: TRBJ2-3
d_call: -
v_call: TRBV6-6
clone_size: -
cdr3_nt: TGTGCCAGCAGAGTAACAGGTCTTACTAGCACAGATACGCAGTATTTT
cdr3_aa: CASRVTGLTSTDTQYF

j_call: TRBJ1-4
d_call: -
v_call: TRBV30
clone_size: -
cdr3_nt: TGTGCCTGGAGTACCCTAGCCGGTACTAATGAAAAACTGTTTTTT
cdr3_aa: CAWSTLAGTNEKLFF

j_call: TRBJ2-1
d_call: TRBD2
v_call: TRBV6-1
clone_size: once
cdr3_nt: TGTGCCGCCAACGGGGCGGGAGTTTTACGTGAGCAGTTCTTC
cdr3_aa: CAANGAGVLREQFF

j_call: TRBJ2-5
d_call: TRBD2
v_call: TRBV5-1
clone_size: few
cdr3_nt: TGCGCCAGCAGCTATGGGACTAGTGAGGAGACCCAGTACTTC
cdr3_aa: CASSYGTSEETQYF

j_call: TRBJ2-4
d_call: TRBD1
v_call: TRBV14
clone_size: -
cdr3_nt: TGTGCCAGCAGCCTGACAGGGGGCACAATTGCCAAAAACATTCAGTACTTC
cdr3_aa: CASSLTGGTIAKNIQYF

j_call: TRBJ1-1
d_call: -
v_call: TRBV19
clone_size: -
cdr3_nt: TGTGCCAGTAGTATAATGGGATTGGTGAACACTGAAGCTTTCTTT
cdr3_aa: CASSIMGLVNTEAFF

j_call: TRBJ2-7
d_call: -
v_call: TRBV7-6
clone_size: -
cdr3_nt: TGTGCCAGCAGCTTAGTAGGGAGTCCCTCCTACGAGCAGTACTTC
cdr3_aa: CASSLVGSPSYEQYF

j_call: TRBJ1-1
d_call: -
v_call: TRBV10-3
clone_size: -
cdr3_nt: TGTGCCATCAGTGACCAGCAAGGGGGGAAGAACACTGAAGCTTTCTTT
cdr3_aa: CAISDQQGGKNTEAFF

j_call: TRBJ2-3
d_call: -
v_call: TRBV6-6
clone_size: -
cdr3_nt: TGTGCCAGCAGGGACTCCAACACAGATACGCAGTATTTT
cdr3_aa: CASRDSNTDTQYF

j_call: TRBJ2-3
d_call: -
v_call: TRBV5-6
clone_size: -
cdr3_nt: TGTGCCAGCAGCTTGGCGCTTGGCGGGGGCACAGATACGCAGTATTTT
cdr3_aa: CASSLALGGGTDTQYF

j_call: TRBJ2-7
d_call: TRBD2
v_call: TRBV5-6
clone_size: -
cdr3_nt: TGTGCCAGCAGCTTGTTAGGACTAGCGGAAACCTCCTACGAGCAGTACTTC
cdr3_aa: CASSLLGLAETSYEQYF

j_call: TRBJ2-7
d_call: -
v_call: TRBV6-1
clone_size: few
cdr3_nt: TGTGCCAGCAGTGGTGGGGTGCGGGAGCAGTACTTC
cdr3_aa: CASSGGVREQYF

j_call: TRBJ2-1
d_call: TRBD2
v_call: TRBV5-1
clone_size: -
cdr3_nt: TGCGCCAGCAGCTTTCGACTAGCGGGAGACTTTGAGCAGTTCTTC
cdr3_aa: CASSFRLAGDFEQFF

j_call: TRBJ2-5
d_call: -
v_call: TRBV11-2
clone_size: -
cdr3_nt: TGTGCCAGCAGCGACGGAGGTAGGGACCTGGGAGGACTTGAGACCCAGTACTTC
cdr3_aa: CASSDGGRDLGGLETQYF

j_call: TRBJ2-7
d_call: -
v_call: TRBV7-9
clone_size: few
cdr3_nt: TGTGCCAGCAGCTCTACCAATTACGAGCAGTACTTC
cdr3_aa: CASSSTNYEQYF

j_call: TRBJ2-3
d_call: TRBD1
v_call: TRBV19
clone_size: few
cdr3_nt: TGTGCCAGTAGTATCACAGGGGGCACGCAGTATTTT
cdr3_aa: CASSITGGTQYF

j_call: TRBJ1-1
d_call: -
v_call: TRBV12-5
clone_size: -
cdr3_nt: TGTGCTAGTGTAGGGAACACCAACACTGAAGCTTTCTTT
cdr3_aa: CASVGNTNTEAFF

j_call: TRBJ2-2
d_call: -
v_call: TRBV6-6
clone_size: -
cdr3_nt: TGTGCCAGCAGTCTGAACACCGGGGAGCTGTTTTTT
cdr3_aa: CASSLNTGELFF

j_call: TRBJ1-5
d_call: -
v_call: TRBV11-3
clone_size: -
cdr3_nt: TGTGCCAGCAGCCCCAGACACTCAAGGGATCAGCCCCAGCATTTT
cdr3_aa: CASSPRHSRDQPQHF

j_call: TRBJ2-5
d_call: -
v_call: TRBV11-3
clone_size: -
cdr3_nt: TGTGCCAGCAGCTTCTCCCTGCCCGGGCGAAACGGGGGAGAGACCCAGTACTTC
cdr3_aa: CASSFSLPGRNGGETQYF

j_call: TRBJ2-1
d_call: TRBD2
v_call: TRBV5-1
clone_size: -
cdr3_nt: TGCGCCAGCAGCAGGGGACTAGCGGGAGGGCCGGGGTACAATGAGCAGTTCTTC
cdr3_aa: CASSRGLAGGPGYNEQFF

j_call: TRBJ2-7
d_call: -
v_call: TRBV6-6
clone_size: -
cdr3_nt: TGTGCCAGCAGCGACTTCCTTGGGGGGGAGCAGTACTTC
cdr3_aa: CASSDFLGGEQYF

j_call: TRBJ2-7
d_call: TRBD1
v_call: TRBV7-9
clone_size: -
cdr3_nt: TGTGCCAGCAGCCCAATTACCGGGACAGGGACCTACGAGCAGTACTTC
cdr3_aa: CASSPITGTGTYEQYF

j_call: TRBJ2-5
d_call: -
v_call: TRBV7-6
clone_size: once
cdr3_nt: TGTGCCAGCAGCTTAGGGGAATCAGAGACCCAGTACTTC
cdr3_aa: CASSLGESETQYF

j_call: TRBJ2-3
d_call: TRBD2
v_call: TRBV29-1
clone_size: -
cdr3_nt: TGCAGCGTTGAAGTTGGACTAGCGGAAGATACGCAGTATTTT
cdr3_aa: CSVEVGLAEDTQYF

j_call: TRBJ2-7
d_call: -
v_call: TRBV11-2
clone_size: -
cdr3_nt: TGTGCCAGCAGCTTACCTACTACCTACGAGCAGTACTTC
cdr3_aa: CASSLPTTYEQYF

j_call: TRBJ1-3
d_call: -
v_call: TRBV27
clone_size: -
cdr3_nt: TGTGCCAGCAGTTTATCGCAGGGAAACACCATATATTTT
cdr3_aa: CASSLSQGNTIYF

j_call: TRBJ2-7
d_call: TRBD2
v_call: TRBV7-2
clone_size: once
cdr3_nt: TGTGCCAGCAGCCAGGCTAGCGGGGGTACCTACGAGCAGTACTTC
cdr3_aa: CASSQASGGTYEQYF

j_call: TRBJ2-2
d_call: TRBD2
v_call: TRBV10-3
clone_size: -
cdr3_nt: TGTGCCATCAGTGAAGTGGTACTAGCGGGAGGAACCGGGGAGCTGTTTTTT
cdr3_aa: CAISEVVLAGGTGELFF

j_call: TRBJ2-7
d_call: -
v_call: TRBV5-1
clone_size: -
cdr3_nt: TGCGCCAGCAGCCCACAGGTTTGGAGTAGCGAGCAGTACTTC
cdr3_aa: CASSPQVWSSEQYF

j_call: TRBJ2-6
d_call: TRBD1
v_call: TRBV15
clone_size: -
cdr3_nt: TGTGCCACCAGCAGAGGCCGGGACAGGGTCTCTGGGGCCAACGTCCTGACTTTC
cdr3_aa: CATSRGRDRVSGANVLTF

j_call: TRBJ2-7
d_call: -
v_call: TRBV2
clone_size: -
cdr3_nt: TGTGCCAGCAGCAATTCGCGGGTGAGCTCCTACGAGCAGTACTTC
cdr3_aa: CASSNSRVSSYEQYF

j_call: TRBJ1-1
d_call: -
v_call: TRBV19
clone_size: -
cdr3_nt: TGTGCCAGTAGTATCTTGGGAAATTCTGAAGCTTTCTTT
cdr3_aa: CASSILGNSEAFF

j_call: TRBJ2-5
d_call: TRBD2
v_call: TRBV7-8
clone_size: -
cdr3_nt: TGTGCCACTGGGACTACATACCAAGAGACCCAGTACTTC
cdr3_aa: CATGTTYQETQYF

j_call: TRBJ1-5
d_call: TRBD1
v_call: TRBV4-1
clone_size: few
cdr3_nt: TGCGCCAGCAGCCCTGAACAGGGGGACCAGCCCCAGCATTTT
cdr3_aa: CASSPEQGDQPQHF

j_call: TRBJ2-1
d_call: -
v_call: TRBV11-3
clone_size: -
cdr3_nt: TGTGCCAGCAGCCCCACCCCCGGGACGTACAATGAGCAGTTCTTC
cdr3_aa: CASSPTPGTYNEQFF

j_call: TRBJ2-1
d_call: TRBD2
v_call: TRBV19
clone_size: -
cdr3_nt: TGTGCCAGTAGTACCTACCTAGCGGGACGCTCCTACAATGAGCAGTTCTTC
cdr3_aa: CASSTYLAGRSYNEQFF

j_call: TRBJ2-1
d_call: -
v_call: TRBV15
clone_size: -
cdr3_nt: TGTGCCACCAGTATCCTAGAGTACAATGAGCAGTTCTTC
cdr3_aa: CATSILEYNEQFF

j_call: TRBJ2-1
d_call: -
v_call: TRBV7-7
clone_size: -
cdr3_nt: -
cdr3_aa: CASSFGPGSFDEQFF

j_call: TRBJ1-2
d_call: TRBD1
v_call: TRBV9
clone_size: -
cdr3_nt: TGTGCCAGCAGGGACAGGTCTAACTATGGCTACACCTTC
cdr3_aa: CASRDRSNYGYTF

j_call: TRBJ1-2
d_call: TRBD1
v_call: TRBV28
clone_size: few
cdr3_nt: TGTGCCAGCAGTTTGGGTGGGACAGGCCTGTCGGGGGGCTACACCTTC
cdr3_aa: CASSLGGTGLSGGYTF